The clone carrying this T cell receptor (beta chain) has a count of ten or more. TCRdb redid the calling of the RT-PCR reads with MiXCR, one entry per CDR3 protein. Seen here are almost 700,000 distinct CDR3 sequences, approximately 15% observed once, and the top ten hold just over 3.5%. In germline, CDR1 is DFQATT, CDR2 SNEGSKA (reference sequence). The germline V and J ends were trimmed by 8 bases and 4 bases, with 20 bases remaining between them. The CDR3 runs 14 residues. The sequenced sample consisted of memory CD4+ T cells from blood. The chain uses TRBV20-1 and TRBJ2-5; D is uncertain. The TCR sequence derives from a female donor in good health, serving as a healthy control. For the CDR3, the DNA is TGCAGTCCCATCCCGGGCCCCGGGCGAGAGACCCAGTACTTC. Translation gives CSPIPGPGRETQYF.